The sequence of this T cell receptor beta chain was determined in a study of cytomegalovirus exposure and HLA in healthy donors. This clone was detected once. CDR1 and CDR2 from the germline V gene are SGHAT and FQNNGV. V was clipped by 5 bases and J by 4 bases, with 14 bases between them. This CDR3 comprises 14 residues. It was with 60 Vbeta and 13 Jbeta primers that the PCR ran. Here immunoSEQ multiplex PCR was the method, and the copy in TCRdb shows in-frame clones only, minus some. Here the sample spans about 76,000 clones, 72% being singletons. This chain connects TRBV11-2 to TRBJ1-1, with D possibly matching TRBD1 (6 bases). The sequenced sample was PBMCs. This clonotype was sampled from a man aged 60-69 years in good health and CMV-seropositive. CDR3 amino acids: CASSPEGGGTEAFF. CDR3 bases: TGTGCCAGCAGCCCGGAGGGGGGGGGCACTGAAGCTTTCTTT.